These 27 T cell receptor beta chains share one sample of origin, sequenced in a study of CXCR3-negative and CXCR3-positive naive CD8 T cells. Points from the study as a whole: CXCR3-positive naive cells carried more hydrophobic TRB CDR3s than CXCR3-negative ones.

Antigen specificity for these receptors is unknown. Libraries of TRB cDNA were made by 5' RACE and carried UMIs. From the 5' RACE reads, TCRdb lists one entry per CDR3 protein and no DNA. The sample table includes under 85,000 distinct CDR3 sequences. The sequenced sample consisted of naive CXCR3+ CD8+ T cells from blood. Subset reported: CD45RO-CCR7+CD27+CD95- naive CD8+ T cells expressing CXCR3 (TNR3+). The source is a human donor in good health. Some clones in this sample may be carry-over from other donors' samples.

The chain recombines TRBV28 with TRBJ2-3; TCRdb's D call, TRBD1, is unchecked because there is no DNA. Looked up from germline, CDR1 is MDHEN and CDR2 is SYDVKM. There are 14 residues in the CDR3. CDR3 in amino acids: CASSLIREIDTQYF. The full variable domain, its missing parts supplied by reference TRBV28 and TRBJ2-3, is DVKVTQSSRYLVKRTGEKVFLECVQDMDHENMFWYRQDPGLGLRLIYFSYDVKMKEKGDIPEGYSVSREKKERFSLILESASTNQTSMYLCASSLIREIDTQYFGPGTRLTVL.

The chain recombines TRBV7-2 with TRBJ2-7. The CDR3 runs to 14 residues. Germline lookup yields CDR1 SGHTA and CDR2 FQGNSA. This CDR3 reads CASSLETSLYEQYF.

The chain has TRBV4-3 and TRBJ2-2; no DNA is available, so the TRBD2 call from TCRdb remains unchecked. The CDR3 is made up of 19 amino acids. Germline CDR1 LGHNA, CDR2 YSLEER. The CDR3 is CASSQDTKRGGLNTGELFF.

This chain links TRBV7-2 with TRBJ2-2. The CDR3 totals 12 residues. Germline V gene sequence: CDR1 SGHTA, CDR2 FQGNSA. CDR3: CASSLGNGELFF.

This chain connects TRBV12-3 or TRBV12-4 to TRBJ2-2; TCRdb's D gene call, TRBD1, goes unchecked for lack of DNA. This CDR3 region has 14 residues. The CDR3 reads CASSPGTYTGELFF.

V and J are TRBV4-3 and TRBJ2-1; there is no DNA to check the TCRdb D call of TRBD1. This CDR3 has 17 amino acids. CDR1 is LGHNA, CDR2 YSLEER, per germline. This CDR3 is CASSRGSGTATYNEQFF.

The V gene is TRBV6-2 or TRBV6-3, the J gene TRBJ2-1; as DNA is missing, the TRBD2 call by TCRdb cannot be tested. CDR1 is MNHEY, CDR2 SVGEGT, per germline. The CDR3 runs 14 residues. The CDR3 sequence is CASSYRGDWNEQFF.

The chain combines TRBV28 with TRBJ2-3; the TRBD1 assignment by TCRdb is unverifiable without DNA. Germline lookup yields CDR1 MDHEN and CDR2 SYDVKM. CDR3 size: 13 residues. This CDR3 reads CASSFRDALTQYF.

The gene calls are TRBV7-2 and TRBJ1-4; no DNA is available, so the TRBD1 call from TCRdb remains unchecked. This CDR3 is built from 14 residues. Germline V lookup: CDR1 SGHTA, CDR2 FQGNSA. The CDR3: CASSRTGGDEKLFF.

The chain combines TRBV27 with TRBJ2-1. The CDR3 is 11 residues long. Germline V gives CDR1 MNHEY, CDR2 SMNVEV (reference sequence). The CDR3 region is CASSANNEQFF.

The chain carries TRBV27 and TRBJ2-2; TCRdb outputs TRBD2, but without DNA this stays unchecked. The germline V gene has CDR1 MNHEY and CDR2 SMNVEV (reference sequence). This CDR3 spans 15 amino acids. The CDR3 sequence is CASSYGGPGTGELFF.

The chain recombines TRBV4-3 with TRBJ2-7; the D call from TCRdb, TRBD1, cannot be confirmed without DNA. CDR1 is LGHNA and CDR2 is YSLEER in the germline V gene. This CDR3 spans 16 amino acids. CDR3 sequence: CASSQSARGVTYEQYF.

V gene TRBV6-1 combines with J gene TRBJ1-4. Germline CDR1 and CDR2: MNHNS and SASEGT. The CDR3 length is 16 residues. The CDR3 loop reads CASSLVPGTADEKLFF.

The V call is TRBV21-1, the J call TRBJ1-1; the TRBD1 assignment by TCRdb is unverifiable without DNA. TRBV21-1 is marked as a pseudogene. The CDR3 sequence is 14 residues long. This CDR3 reads CASSRTGKVTEAFF.

The J gene is TRBJ1-2, the V gene TRBV14; the D gene TCRdb calls, TRBD1, cannot be checked with no DNA. Germline V gene sequence: CDR1 SGHDN, CDR2 FVKESK. The CDR3 spans 13 residues. CDR3 sequence reads: CASSQPGLYGYTF. Looking up the rest from reference TRBV14 and TRBJ1-2 gives the full variable domain: EAGVTQFPSHSVIEKGQTVTLRCDPISGHDNLYWYRRVMGKEIKFLLHFVKESKQDESGMPNNRFLAERTGGTYSTLKVQPAELEDSGVYFCASSQPGLYGYTFGSGTRLTVV.

The rearrangement joins TRBV7-3 to TRBJ2-3; the TRBD1 assignment by TCRdb is unverifiable without DNA. The CDR3 has 15 residues. Germline V gene sequence: CDR1 SGHTA, CDR2 FQGTGA. CDR3 sequence reads: CASSSTGGSTDTQYF.

This chain uses TRBV28 with TRBJ2-1; TCRdb's assignment of TRBD1 cannot be checked, as there is no DNA. CDR3 length equals 13 residues. Germline V gives CDR1 MDHEN, CDR2 SYDVKM. This CDR3 reads CASTSGGEDEQFF.

This chain uses TRBV29-1 with TRBJ2-5; checking the TCRdb D call of TRBD2 is not possible without DNA. CDR3 length: 14 amino acids. Germline CDR1 reads SQVTM; CDR2 reads ANQGSEA. The CDR3: CSVRASGGQETQYF. Full variable domain (remainder filled in from reference TRBV29-1 and TRBJ2-5): SAVISQKPSRDICQRGTSLTIQCQVDSQVTMMFWYRQQPGQSLTLIATANQGSEATYESGFVIDKFPISRPNLTFSTLTVSNMSPEDSSIYLCSVRASGGQETQYFGPGTRLLVL.

This chain's CDR3 is CASSRRHGYEQYF. This chain uses TRBV4-2 with TRBJ2-7. This CDR3 spans 13 amino acids. CDR1 is LGHNA and CDR2 is YNFKEQ in the germline V gene.

This chain links TRBV6-2 or TRBV6-3 with TRBJ2-7; there is no DNA to check the TCRdb D call of TRBD2. From germline, CDR1 is MNHEY and CDR2 SVGEGT. The CDR3 is made up of 16 amino acids. The CDR3 reads CASSYSPETPTYEQYF.

J is TRBJ2-5 and V is TRBV12-3 or TRBV12-4; TCRdb's D call of TRBD1 is untestable without DNA. The CDR3 consists of 13 residues. The CDR3: CASVGALRETQYF.

The V and J genes are TRBV9 and TRBJ2-7; TCRdb's assignment of TRBD2 cannot be checked, as there is no DNA. The CDR3 loop spans 14 amino acids. Germline CDR1 SGDLS, CDR2 YYNGEE. This CDR3 is CASSVDGTRDEQYF.

The CDR3 protein is CASSYSESPSNEQFF. V is TRBV6-2 or TRBV6-3 and J is TRBJ2-1. Germline V gene sequence: CDR1 MNHEY, CDR2 SVGEGT. The CDR3 has 15 amino acids.

The J gene is TRBJ2-3, the V gene TRBV4-3; TCRdb's D gene call, TRBD1, goes unchecked for lack of DNA. This CDR3 is 19 amino acids long. Germline CDR1 reads LGHNA; CDR2 reads YSLEER. The CDR3 region is CASSQDPEAVGVVTDTQYF.

This rearrangement joins TRBV9 to TRBJ1-2. CDR1 is SGDLS, CDR2 YYNGEE, per germline. The CDR3 runs to 15 residues. The CDR3: CASSVLQAPNYGYTF. Complete variable domain (other parts from reference TRBV9 and TRBJ1-2): DSGVTQTPKHLITATGQRVTLRCSPRSGDLSVYWYQQSLDQGLQFLIQYYNGEERAKGNILERFSAQQFPDLHSELNLSSLELGDSALYFCASSVLQAPNYGYTFGSGTRLTVV.

The V and J genes are TRBV7-3 and TRBJ2-1; there is no DNA to check the TCRdb D call of TRBD2. Germline values: CDR1 SGHTA, CDR2 FQGTGA. The CDR3 length is 18 residues. CDR3 region: CASSSAPRMAGGPGEQFF.

V gene TRBV20-1 combines with J gene TRBJ2-1; the TCRdb D gene call, TRBD1, has no DNA to confirm it. The CDR3 runs to 15 residues. Germline V gives CDR1 DFQATT, CDR2 SNEGSKA (reference sequence). CDR3 loop: CSARGDRESYNEQFF.